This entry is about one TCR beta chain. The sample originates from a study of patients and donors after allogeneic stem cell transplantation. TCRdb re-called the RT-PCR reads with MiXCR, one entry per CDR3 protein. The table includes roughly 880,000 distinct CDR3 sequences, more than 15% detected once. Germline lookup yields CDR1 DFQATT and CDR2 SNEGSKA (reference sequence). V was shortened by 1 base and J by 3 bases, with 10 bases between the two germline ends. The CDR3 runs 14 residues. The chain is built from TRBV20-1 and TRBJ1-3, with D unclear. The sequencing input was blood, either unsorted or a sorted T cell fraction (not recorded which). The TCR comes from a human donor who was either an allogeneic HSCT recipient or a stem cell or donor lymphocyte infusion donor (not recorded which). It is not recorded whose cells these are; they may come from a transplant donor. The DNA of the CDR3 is TGCAGTGCTAGAGCCCGGACCATTGGAAACACCATATATTTT. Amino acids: CSARARTIGNTIYF.